This T cell receptor beta chain comes out of a study of breast tumors, draining lymph nodes, adjacent tissues. Losses at the gene ends were 4 bases for V and 14 bases for J; bases not matched to a gene: 7. Per the germline V gene, CDR1 is DFQATT and CDR2 is SNEGSKA (reference sequence). The CDR3 length is 10 residues. Notes on the study in general: Data only fit, rather than demonstrated, lymph node origin of most tumor T cells. Compared with basal-like, luminal-like tumors shared significantly more repertoire with nontumor tissue. Compared with lymph nodes, tumors were less diverse; compared with nontumor tissue, more. Most tumor T cells seemingly derive from lymph node, then expand in tumor.

TCRdb analysed the multiplex PCR reads with MiXCR anew, one entry per CDR3 protein. The sample holds 9,500 to 12,000 distinct CDR3 sequences, roughly 53% seen once. Remarks on this clonotype: Its antigen is undetermined.

This sequence originates from a female donor with breast cancer. Some clones in this sample may be carry-over from other donors' samples. The V and J genes are TRBV20-1 and TRBJ2-5; TRBD1 matches at 7 bases. The specimen sequenced was breast tumor tissue. The CDR3 region is CSAIGQALYF. CDR3 bases: TGCAGTGCTATAGGACAGGCCCTCTACTTC.